This TCR beta chain was found in a study of technical replicates of blood from several donors. After removal of 6 bases from V and 11 bases from J, the junction contained 12 bases not matched to a gene. The CDR3 sequence is 14 residues long. Germline V gene sequence: CDR1 SGHTA, CDR2 FQGNSA. Data came from immunoSEQ multiplex PCR; TCRdb stores just in-frame clones and leaves some out. The sample yields around 56,000 clones, 90% to 95% seen once. The receptor was derived from a human donor in good health. Some clones in this sample may be carry-over from other donors' samples. The sample consisted of PBMCs. The rearrangement links TRBV7-2 to TRBJ1-4; 7 bases match TRBD1. CDR3 nucleotides: TGTGCCAGCAGATCATCAGGGGGAGTTTCGAAACTGTTTTTT. This gives the protein CASRSSGGVSKLFF.